This T cell receptor beta chain was captured by sequencing in a study of blood T cell repertoires in COVID-19. The overall study: Sources were T cells, B-cell-depleted T cells, or PBMCs; the material itself was cDNA or gDNA.

TCRdb's table, derived via immunoSEQ multiplex PCR, lists solely in-frame clones and lacks some. This table has 150,000 to 200,000 clones, more than 70% appearing once. The sequencing sample was made of peripheral blood. The TCR originated in a human donor in a cohort sampled during active COVID-19.

The CDR3: CASSPGQGGPSTNEKLFF. CDR3 nucleotides: TGCGCCAGCAGCCCTGGACAGGGGGGGCCTTCAACTAATGAAAAACTGTTTTTT. V usage is TRBV5-1 and J usage is TRBJ1-4; 10 positions match TRBD1. Germline CDR1 SGHRS, CDR2 YFSETQ. The CDR3 sequence is 18 residues long. V was clipped by 4 bases and J by 0 bases; unmatched bases: 9.